This TCR beta chain was obtained from a study of blood T cell repertoires in COVID-19. Methods used by the authors: Estimation of nucleated cell counts was performed using reference gene primer amplification. Some clones are missing from TCRdb's copy, which holds only in-frame ones; the method was immunoSEQ multiplex PCR. That table gives V, J and clone size, and the DNA gave D and trimming. The sample lists tens of thousands of clones, approximately 82% occurring once. V was clipped by 3 bases and J by 2 bases, with 12 bases between them. The CDR3 is 15 residues long. The germline V gene encodes CDR1 SGHNT and CDR2 YYREEE (reference sequence).

Sequenced sample: peripheral blood. This sequence was found in a woman aged 60-75 years with acute or convalescent COVID-19. J is TRBJ1-3 and V is TRBV5-4, with D unresolved. CDR3 loop: CASSSEVAAGNTIYF. CDR3 nucleotides: TGTGCCAGCAGCTCGGAGGTCGCAGCTGGAAACACCATATATTTT. Full variable domain (remainder filled in from reference TRBV5-4 and TRBJ1-3): ETGVTQSPTHLIKTRGQQVTLRCSSQSGHNTVSWYQQALGQGPQFIFQYYREEENGRGNFPPRFSGLQFPNYSSELNVNALELDDSALYLCASSSEVAAGNTIYFGEGSWLTVV.